Listed here is a single TCR beta chain. Its cognate antigen has yet to be identified. Base qualities are missing; no much larger clone stands one base away. The CDR3 measures 18 amino acids from cysteine to phenylalanine. Kept here is only the CDR3 DNA, which spans 54 bases and is read in frame from base 1. CDR1 SGDLS and CDR2 YYNGEE are derived from the germline V gene. Here V drops 1 base and J drops 4 bases, and the junction holds 12 bases not matched to any gene. The data were obtained in a study of blood T cell repertoires in COVID-19 (dated by TCRdb to the early 2020s). Context from the whole study: Collaborator samples came from the United States, Italy and Spain and covered acute and convalescent phases of COVID-19. The material from the prospective study consisted of cDNA or gDNA derived from T cells, B-cell-depleted T cells, or PBMCs. Deeply sampled blood TCRbeta repertoires from subjects exposed to, actively infected with, or recovered from COVID-19 were included in the dataset. The repertoires were released in a freely available public database intended as a resource for research on the immune response to SARS-CoV-2. The samples were drawn from the first 160 participants of the ongoing ImmuneRACE study and from under 1,500 subjects provided by 6 global collaborators. The sample metadata nearly always contained a de-identified subject ID, COVID-19 status, age in years and sex. HLA class I and class II types, where available, came from metadata supplied by the sample provider rather than from assay-based typing.

TCRbeta CDR3 regions were amplified from genomic DNA using the immunoSEQ Assay, a bias-controlled multiplex PCR. Per the source publication's procedure: The number of nucleated cells in each sample was estimated by amplification of reference gene primers within the assay. To quantify the absolute abundance of each unique TCRbeta CDR3 rearrangement, sequence reads were collapsed and filtered. For each sample, productive Simpson clonality was calculated by taking the square root of Simpson's diversity index across productive rearrangements. In TCRdb, the immuneACCESS table is reduced to in-frame sequences with V and J assigned. These tables do not hold every clone; where another copy was compared, an unresolved V gene accounts for under half, and the others remain unexplained. V and J calls and clone size are given by that table; D and trimming were obtained from the DNA. The sample yields some 80,000 clones; approximately 85% were counted once. Of the sample, 8.5% to 10% is held by the ten largest clones.

What the study reported, not specific to this receptor: The quantity of clinical and demographic metadata differed by source and by participant and was supplied without curation.

At one collaborating source in Seattle, patients were enrolled during active infection and were followed longitudinally through the course of disease. Collaborating institutions collected whole blood in K2EDTA tubes following their own protocols. For TCRbeta analysis, collaborators shipped samples in one of three forms: frozen whole blood, isolated PBMCs, or DNA extracted from either of those sample types. The sequence came from a man between 50 and 59 years old with COVID-19, enrolled during active disease. Sequencing input: peripheral blood. Recombination joined TRBV9 with TRBJ2-3; 10 central bases correspond to TRBD2. The CDR3 is CASSVRPSLAGVPDTQYF. The nucleotide sequence is TGTGCCAGCAGCGTAAGGCCATCCCTAGCGGGAGTACCAGATACGCAGTATTTT.